Each of the 11 T cell receptor beta chains below was sequenced from the same sample in a study of blood T cell repertoires in COVID-19. Data came from immunoSEQ multiplex PCR; TCRdb stores just in-frame clones and leaves some out. The data hold 65,000 to 85,000 clones, with roughly nine tenths observed a single time. What was sequenced was peripheral blood. These TCRs come from a man aged 45-65 years with active COVID-19.

J is TRBJ2-2 and V is TRBV7-2; D uncertain. The CDR3 is 17 amino acids. The germline V and J ends were trimmed by 5 bases and 4 bases, with 20 bases remaining between them. Germline V gene lookup returns CDR1 SGHTA and CDR2 FQGNSA. The CDR3 spells CASSPSLIGSRTGELFF. In DNA form, the CDR3 reads TGTGCCAGCAGCCCTTCTCTTATAGGTAGCCGCACCGGGGAGCTGTTTTTT.

This chain joins TRBV7-6 and TRBJ1-5; perhaps TRBD1 as D (6 bases). This CDR3 is 14 amino acids long. Germline-derived CDR1 and CDR2 are SGHVS and FNYEAQ. V gave up 4 bases and J gave up 2 bases, with 9 bases separating them. The CDR3 is CASSWGQGNQPQHF. The CDR3 DNA follows: TGTGCCAGCAGCTGGGGACAAGGCAATCAGCCCCAGCATTTT.

The chain uses TRBV6-5 and TRBJ2-4; weak D call: TRBD1 (7 bases). Germline V lookup: CDR1 MNHEY, CDR2 SVGAGI. CDR3 length: 13 amino acids. The V gene lost 6 bases and the J gene lost 4 bases, with 10 bases spanning the gap. In DNA, the CDR3 is TGTGCCAGCAGGGGGGGACAGAAAAACATTCAGTACTTC. Encoded protein: CASRGGQKNIQYF.

The V gene is TRBV12-2, the J gene TRBJ2-5; the table's D call TRBD2 went unverified against the DNA. TRBV12-2 counts as a pseudogene. The CDR3 runs to 14 residues. CDR3 nucleotides: TGTGCAAGTCGCTTAGTTAGCCCCCAAGAGACCCAGTACTTC. Protein sequence: CASRLVSPQETQYF.

The chain combines TRBV15 with TRBJ2-2; TRBD1 might be the D (6 bases). Trimming removed 0 bases from V and 10 bases from J, with 15 bases in between. This CDR3 comprises 15 residues. In germline, CDR1 is LNHNV, CDR2 YYDKDF (reference sequence). CDR3 sequence: CATSREAGVWEELFF. The CDR3 DNA sequence: TGTGCCACCAGCAGAGAAGCAGGGGTTTGGGAGGAGCTGTTTTTT.

The chain combines TRBV19 with TRBJ2-7; unclear D gene. The CDR3 runs 14 residues. Germline CDR1 reads LNHDA; CDR2 reads SQIVND (reference sequence). V was trimmed by 4 bases and J by 0 bases, leaving 10 bases between them. In DNA form, the CDR3 reads TGTGCCAGTAGTAAAGTCCCTAGCTCCTACGAGCAGTACTTC. This codes for CASSKVPSSYEQYF. Full variable domain (rest looked up from reference TRBV19 and TRBJ2-7): DGGITQSPKYLFRKEGQNVTLSCEQNLNHDAMYWYRQDPGQGLRLIYYSQIVNDFQKGDIAEGYSVSREKKESFPLTVTSAQKNPTAFYLCASSKVPSSYEQYFGPGTRLTVT.

This clone occurred a few times. The DNA of the CDR3 is TGCGCCAGCAGCTTGGAACTAGCGGGAGGAAAAGAGCAGTACTTC. It is translated as CASSLELAGGKEQYF. The rearrangement joins TRBV5-1 to TRBJ2-7, with 12 bases fitting TRBD2. The CDR3 runs 15 residues. V was clipped by 0 bases and J by 7 bases; unmatched bases: 5. Germline CDR1 is SGHRS and CDR2 is YFSETQ.

V is TRBV19 and J is TRBJ2-6; the match to TRBD1 covers 8 bases. The CDR3 is 16 residues long. Trimming removed 5 bases from V and 2 bases from J; junction bases left unmatched: 5. The germline V gene encodes CDR1 LNHDA and CDR2 SQIVND (reference sequence). The CDR3 DNA reads TGTGCCAGTAGTGCCACAGGGGGACCTGGGGCCAACGTCCTGACTTTC. This codes for CASSATGGPGANVLTF.

The rearrangement uses TRBV5-6 and TRBJ1-3, with 11 bases lining up with TRBD1. Per the germline V gene, CDR1 is SGHDT and CDR2 is YYEEEE. Trimming at V came to 3 bases and at J to 1 base, leaving 6 bases not matched to a gene. The length of the CDR3 is 17 residues. CDR3 DNA sequence: TGTGCCAGCAGCTACATGGGACAGGGGGAATCTGGAAACACCATATATTTT. It is translated as CASSYMGQGESGNTIYF.

The sample holds a few counts of this clone. This chain connects TRBV2 to TRBJ2-7; tentative D call: TRBD2 (5 bases). The CDR3 spans 11 residues. Deletions cut 2 bases from V and 9 bases from J, with 8 bases between. Germline CDR1 SNHLY, CDR2 FYNNEI. The CDR3 DNA follows: TGTGCCAGCAGTGAAACTAGGGCGCAGTACTTC. As protein: CASSETRAQYF.

V gene TRBV7-9 combines with J gene TRBJ2-7; possibly TRBD2 for D (6 bases). The CDR3 extends over 11 amino acids. Germline loops: CDR1 SEHNR, CDR2 FQNEAQ (reference sequence). V lost 3 bases and J 6 bases, leaving 6 bases between the germline ends. CDR3 sequence: CASSFGGEQYF. In nucleotides, the CDR3 is TGTGCCAGCAGCTTCGGGGGCGAGCAGTACTTC.